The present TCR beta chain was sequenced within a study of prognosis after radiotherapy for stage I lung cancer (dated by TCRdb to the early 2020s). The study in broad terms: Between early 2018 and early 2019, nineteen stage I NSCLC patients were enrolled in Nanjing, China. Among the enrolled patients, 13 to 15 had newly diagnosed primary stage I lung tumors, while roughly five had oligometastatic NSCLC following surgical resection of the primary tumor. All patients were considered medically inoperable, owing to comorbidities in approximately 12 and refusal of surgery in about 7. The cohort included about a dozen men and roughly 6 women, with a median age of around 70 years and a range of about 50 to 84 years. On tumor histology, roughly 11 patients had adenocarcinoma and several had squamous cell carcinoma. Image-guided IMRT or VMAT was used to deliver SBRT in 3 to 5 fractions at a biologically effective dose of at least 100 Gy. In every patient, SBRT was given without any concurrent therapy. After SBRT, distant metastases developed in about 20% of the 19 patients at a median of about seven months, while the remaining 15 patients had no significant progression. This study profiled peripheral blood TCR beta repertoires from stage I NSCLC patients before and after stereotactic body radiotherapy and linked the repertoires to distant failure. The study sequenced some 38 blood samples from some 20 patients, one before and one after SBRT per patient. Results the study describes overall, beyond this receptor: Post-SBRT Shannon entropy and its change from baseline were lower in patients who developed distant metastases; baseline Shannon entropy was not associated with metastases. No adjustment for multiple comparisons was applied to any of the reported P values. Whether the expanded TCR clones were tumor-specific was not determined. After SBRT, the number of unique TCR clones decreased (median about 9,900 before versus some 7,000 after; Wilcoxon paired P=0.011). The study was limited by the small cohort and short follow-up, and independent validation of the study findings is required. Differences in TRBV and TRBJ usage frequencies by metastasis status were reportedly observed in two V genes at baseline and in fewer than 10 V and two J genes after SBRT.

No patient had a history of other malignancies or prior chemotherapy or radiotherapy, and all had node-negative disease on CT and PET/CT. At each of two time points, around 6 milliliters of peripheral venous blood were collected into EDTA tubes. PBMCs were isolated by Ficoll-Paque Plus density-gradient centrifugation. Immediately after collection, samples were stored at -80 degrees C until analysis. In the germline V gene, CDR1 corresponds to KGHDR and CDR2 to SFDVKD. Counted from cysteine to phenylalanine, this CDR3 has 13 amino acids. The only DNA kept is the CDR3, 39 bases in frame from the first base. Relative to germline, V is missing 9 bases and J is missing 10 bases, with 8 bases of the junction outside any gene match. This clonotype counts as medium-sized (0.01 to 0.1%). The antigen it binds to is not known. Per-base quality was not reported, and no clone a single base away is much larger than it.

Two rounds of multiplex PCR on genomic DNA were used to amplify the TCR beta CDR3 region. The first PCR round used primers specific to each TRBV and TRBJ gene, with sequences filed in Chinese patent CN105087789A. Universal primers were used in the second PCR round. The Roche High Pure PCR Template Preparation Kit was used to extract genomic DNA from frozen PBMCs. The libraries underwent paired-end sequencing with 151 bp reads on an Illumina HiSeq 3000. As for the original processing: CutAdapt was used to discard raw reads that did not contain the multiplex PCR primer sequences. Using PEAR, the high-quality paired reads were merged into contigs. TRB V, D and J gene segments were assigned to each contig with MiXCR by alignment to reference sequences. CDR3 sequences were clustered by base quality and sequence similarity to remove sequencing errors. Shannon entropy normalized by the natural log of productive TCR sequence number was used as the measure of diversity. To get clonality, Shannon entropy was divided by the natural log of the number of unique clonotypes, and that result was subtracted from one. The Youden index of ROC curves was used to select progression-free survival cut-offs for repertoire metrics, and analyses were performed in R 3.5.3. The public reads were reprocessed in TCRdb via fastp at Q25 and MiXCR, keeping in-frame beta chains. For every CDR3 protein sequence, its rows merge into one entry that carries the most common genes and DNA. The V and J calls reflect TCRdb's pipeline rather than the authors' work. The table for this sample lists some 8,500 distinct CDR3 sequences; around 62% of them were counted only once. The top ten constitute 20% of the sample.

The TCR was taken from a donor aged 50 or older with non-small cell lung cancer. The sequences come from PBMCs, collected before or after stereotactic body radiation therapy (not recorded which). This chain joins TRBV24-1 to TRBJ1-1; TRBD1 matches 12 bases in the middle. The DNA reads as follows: TGTGCCACCGAGTCGGGGACAGGGGGCACAGCTTTCTTT. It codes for CATESGTGGTAFF.